One T cell receptor beta chain is described in this entry. Its antigen is not identified. PCR was performed a second time for about 7 to 12 cycles using a sample-barcoded 5' primer and a J-beta primer mix. There were at least 3 million CDR3-containing paired-end reads obtained from each sample. MiXCR, run by TCRdb on the 5' RACE reads, gives a single entry per CDR3 protein. Seen here are about 1,400,000 distinct CDR3 sequences, 42% observed once, and the top ten hold under 8%. The data derive from a study of blood T cells in healthy people across ages. Findings and limits, study-wide: Calculation of diversity from one million T cells yielded estimates considered to be underestimates. While age rose, TCR beta diversity per million T cells dropped in a roughly linear way.

Sequenced material: blood. This TCR derives from a woman aged 18-29 years in good health.

CDR3 in DNA: TGTGCCAGCAGCGCGACAGTCAGTAACTATGGCTACACCTTC. Its protein product is CASSATVSNYGYTF. This rearrangement joins TRBV11-1 to TRBJ1-2, with D possibly matching TRBD1 (5 bases). The CDR3 runs 14 residues. The V gene's germline CDR1 is SGHAT and CDR2 FQDESV (reference sequence). V was clipped by 5 bases and J by 1 base, with 11 bases between them.